One sample yielded the 19 T cell receptor beta chains listed below, sequenced in a study of beta chain features in type 1 diabetes. All of the isolated RNA was reverse transcribed, so expressed TCRB transcripts were sequenced. This table comes from immunoSEQ multiplex PCR, and its TCRdb copy is limited to in-frame clones, with some not included. The sample yields fewer than 150,000 clones, about 7.1% seen once. Material: central memory CD4+ T cells from blood. These receptors were obtained from a woman under 40 in good health.

The V call is TRBV7-2, the J call TRBJ1-2; TRBD1 matches at 7 bases. Germline V gene data show CDR1 as SGHTA and CDR2 as FQGNSA. The CDR3 is 15 residues long. The V segment lost 1 base and the J segment 8 bases; nucleotides outside the gene matches: 10. CDR3 sequence: CASSLGRTGSYGYTF. CDR3 DNA sequence: TGTGCCAGCAGCTTAGGGAGGACAGGCTCTTACGGCTACACCTTC.

This clone appeared a few times. This chain joins TRBV28 and TRBJ2-7, with TRBD1 identical over 9 bases. J lost 3 bases, V lost 4 bases, and 7 bases had no gene match. This CDR3 has 15 residues. Per germline, CDR1 MDHEN and CDR2 SYDVKM. The CDR3 DNA is TGTGCCAGCAGTTCACCGGGACAGGGAAACTACGAGCAGTACTTC. This translates into CASSSPGQGNYEQYF.

This clone was seen ten or more times. The chain is built from TRBV5-1 and TRBJ2-7; the match to TRBD2 covers 8 bases. Losses at the gene ends were 4 bases for V and 2 bases for J; bases not matched to a gene: 5. There are 14 residues in the CDR3. Per germline, CDR1 SGHRS and CDR2 YFSETQ. CDR3 coding DNA: TGCGCCAGCAGCCGTGGACTAGCCGCCTACGAGCAGTACTTC. Encoded protein: CASSRGLAAYEQYF.

The gene calls are TRBV4-2 and TRBJ2-2; the D gene is possibly TRBD1 (5 bases). V was clipped by 6 bases and J by 4 bases, with 12 bases between them. The CDR3 consists of 14 residues. CDR1 and CDR2 from the germline V gene are LGHNA and YNFKEQ. CDR3 residues: CASSRSQGTGELFF. CDR3 coding DNA: TGTGCCAGCAGTCGGTCCCAGGGCACCGGGGAGCTGTTTTTT.

This clone was seen at least ten times. The chain links TRBV28 to TRBJ2-7, with TRBD2 matching 11 bases. Germline V CDR1 and CDR2: MDHEN, SYDVKM. This CDR3 is built from 18 residues. V shed 5 bases, J shed 1 base, and the junction held 13 bases outside the gene matches. CDR3 sequence reads: CASSTYFSGRGRSYEQYF. As DNA, the CDR3 is TGTGCCAGCAGTACCTATTTTAGCGGGAGGGGTAGATCCTACGAGCAGTACTTC. Complete variable domain (other parts from reference TRBV28 and TRBJ2-7): DVKVTQSSRYLVKRTGEKVFLECVQDMDHENMFWYRQDPGLGLRLIYFSYDVKMKEKGDIPEGYSVSREKKERFSLILESASTNQTSMYLCASSTYFSGRGRSYEQYFGPGTRLTVT.

This clone was detected a few times. The chain recombines TRBV18 with TRBJ1-2; D is perhaps TRBD1 (6 bases). The germline CDR1 and CDR2 sequences are KGHSH and LQKENI. The CDR3 runs to 15 residues. Trimming left V 6 bases short and J 3 bases short, with 17 bases between. CDR3: CASSLETGPDYGYTF. CDR3 nucleotide sequence: TGTGCCAGCTCCCTCGAGACAGGACCGGACTATGGCTACACCTTC.

A few counts support this clone. V and J are TRBV11-2 and TRBJ2-7, with D maybe TRBD2 (7 bases). Trimming left V 5 bases short and J 2 bases short, with 19 bases between. The CDR3 loop spans 16 amino acids. CDR1 SGHAT and CDR2 FQNNGV come from the germline V gene. The DNA of the CDR3 is TGTGCCAGCAGCCCGGCGGGGGCTCGAGGTCCCTACGAGCAGTACTTC. This translates into CASSPAGARGPYEQYF.

This clone has just a few counts. This chain joins TRBV25-1 and TRBJ2-3; 8 bases line up with TRBD2. This CDR3 comprises 18 residues. Germline V gene sequence: CDR1 MGHDK, CDR2 SYGVNS. After removal of 2 bases from V and 1 base from J, the junction contained 11 bases not matched to a gene. The CDR3 DNA reads TGTGCCAGCAGTGAAATGGGGTCTAGCGGGTATCGCACAGATACGCAGTATTTT. Protein sequence: CASSEMGSSGYRTDTQYF. The full variable domain, with the rest looked up from reference TRBV25-1 and TRBJ2-3, is EADIYQTPRYLVIGTGKKITLECSQTMGHDKMYWYQQDPGMELHLIHYSYGVNSTEKGDLSSESTVSRIRTEHFPLTLESARPSHTSQYLCASSEMGSSGYRTDTQYFGPGTRLTVL.

This clone was seen only a few times. The rearrangement joins TRBV7-9 to TRBJ2-3; a weak D match, TRBD1 (6 bases). Trimming took 4 bases from V and 3 from J, leaving 20 bases between them. The CDR3 runs 17 residues. The germline V gene has CDR1 SEHNR and CDR2 FQNEAQ (reference sequence). The CDR3 is CASSSPGQPKTTDTQYF. The CDR3 DNA sequence: TGTGCCAGCAGCTCGCCCGGACAGCCGAAAACTACAGATACGCAGTATTTT.

This clone was detected a few times. V and J are TRBV18 and TRBJ2-3, with D perhaps TRBD2 (6 bases). The germline CDR1 and CDR2 sequences are KGHSH and LQKENI. There are 15 residues in the CDR3. The ends were cut back, 3 bases at V and 4 bases at J, with 14 bases in the middle. CDR3 residues: CASSPRDSGPDTQYF. As DNA, the CDR3 is TGTGCCAGCTCACCCCGGGACTCAGGTCCAGATACGCAGTATTTT.

Many counts were recorded for this clone. The gene calls are TRBV5-4 and TRBJ2-5; no definite D call. The CDR3 totals 12 residues. The V and J ends lost 4 bases and 7 bases respectively, with 11 bases between them. Germline CDR1 SGHNT, CDR2 YYREEE (reference sequence). This CDR3 reads CASSQNRGTQYF. The DNA for the CDR3 is TGTGCCAGCAGCCAAAATCGCGGGACCCAGTACTTC.

This clone appeared a few times. The genes are TRBV7-3 and TRBJ2-1, with D perhaps matching TRBD2 (6 bases). The CDR3 consists of 18 residues. The germline V gene encodes CDR1 SGHTA and CDR2 FQGTGA. V lost 0 bases and J lost 6, with 21 bases in between. This chain's CDR3 is CASSLTSSGGALGNEQFF. The CDR3, as DNA: TGTGCCAGCAGCTTAACGTCATCAGGCGGGGCCCTGGGCAATGAGCAGTTCTTC.

This clone was counted only a few times. V and J are TRBV28 and TRBJ1-2; D gene unclear. Germline CDR1 and CDR2: MDHEN and SYDVKM. This CDR3 comprises 13 residues. Deletions cut 5 bases from V and 3 bases from J, with 10 bases between. CDR3 bases: TGTGCCAGCAGTCCGACATCCTACTATGGCTACACCTTC. Amino acids: CASSPTSYYGYTF.

This clone was counted between two and nine times. The chain links TRBV29-1 to TRBJ2-1; D perhaps matches TRBD2 (5 bases). The V and J ends lost 4 bases and 6 bases respectively, with 10 bases between them. CDR3 length equals 12 residues. Germline V lookup: CDR1 SQVTM, CDR2 ANQGSEA. CDR3 in DNA: TGCAGCGTTGGGGAGAACGGCAATGAGCAGTTCTTC. Residues: CSVGENGNEQFF.

There are a few counts of this clone. The rearrangement joins TRBV5-4 to TRBJ1-2; D is uncertain. Trimming left V 4 bases short and J 4 bases short, with 11 bases between. The CDR3 sequence is 13 residues long. CDR1 is SGHNT, CDR2 YYREEE, per germline (reference sequence). CDR3 sequence (DNA): TGTGCCAGCAGCATACAGAATAGCTATGGCTACACCTTC. Translated, it gives CASSIQNSYGYTF.

The chain couples TRBV2 to TRBJ2-3, with a possible D match to TRBD1 (6 bases). Per the germline V gene, CDR1 is SNHLY and CDR2 is FYNNEI. Trimming pared 4 bases from V and 2 bases from J, leaving 13 bases between. The CDR3 consists of 15 residues. The CDR3 loop is CASSAQGQFTDTQYF. CDR3 bases: TGTGCCAGCAGTGCGCAGGGACAATTCACAGATACGCAGTATTTT. Full variable domain (rest looked up from reference TRBV2 and TRBJ2-3): EPEVTQTPSHQVTQMGQEVILRCVPISNHLYFYWYRQILGQKVEFLVSFYNNEISEKSEIFDDQFSVERPDGSNFTLKIRSTKLEDSAMYFCASSAQGQFTDTQYFGPGTRLTVL.

This clone was recorded a few times. The chain combines TRBV7-2 with TRBJ1-1, with a weak D call TRBD1 (6 bases). V lost 5 bases, J lost 8 bases, and 12 bases lay in between. The CDR3 covers 12 residues. CDR1 is SGHTA and CDR2 is FQGNSA in the germline V gene. For the CDR3, the DNA is TGTGCCAGCAGCCCCCAGGGGACAGAAGCTTTCTTT. Translating it yields CASSPQGTEAFF. The full variable domain, with the rest looked up from reference TRBV7-2 and TRBJ1-1, is GAGVSQSPSNKVTEKGKDVELRCDPISGHTALYWYRQSLGQGLEFLIYFQGNSAPDKSGLPSDRFSAERTGGSVSTLTIQRTQQEDSAVYLCASSPQGTEAFFGQGTRLTVV.

The CDR3 spells CASRDRTSTDTQYF. In DNA, the CDR3 is TGTGCCAGCAGAGACAGGACTAGCACAGATACGCAGTATTTT. The V gene is TRBV6-5, the J gene TRBJ2-3; D might be TRBD1 (6 bases). V was trimmed by 6 bases and J by 0 bases, leaving 10 bases between them. CDR1 is MNHEY and CDR2 is SVGAGI in the germline V gene. This CDR3 has 14 amino acids.

The gene calls are TRBV2 and TRBJ2-5; TRBD1 is a possible D gene (5 bases). V was shortened by 6 bases and J by 5 bases, with 19 bases between the two germline ends. This CDR3 has 15 amino acids. The germline V gene encodes CDR1 SNHLY and CDR2 FYNNEI. The CDR3 sequence is CASSVQGSGLETQYF. DNA of the CDR3: TGTGCCAGCAGCGTACAAGGGTCAGGGTTGGAGACCCAGTACTTC.